The present T cell receptor (beta chain) was sequenced within a study of blood T cell repertoires in COVID-19. The table came from immunoSEQ multiplex PCR; TCRdb's copy has only in-frame clones and leaves some out. Here the sample spans approximately 460,000 clones, roughly 89% being singletons. CDR3 length: 17 residues. Germline assignment: CDR1 GTSNPN and CDR2 SVGIG (reference sequence). V lost 4 bases and J lost 9; bases outside the gene matches: 16. This chain uses TRBV30 with TRBJ2-1; the match to TRBD2 covers 12 bases. This TCR was sampled from a man younger than 30 with COVID-19, enrolled during active disease. The sample comprised peripheral blood. The CDR3 sequence is CAWILSGLAGGGGEQFF. In DNA, the CDR3 is TGTGCCTGGATTCTAAGCGGGCTAGCGGGAGGGGGGGGTGAGCAGTTCTTC.